This TCR beta chain was captured by sequencing in a study of T cell repertoires in cytomegalovirus infection. Broader study findings: Cumulative public TCR beta family frequency identified CMV carriers with the relevant HLA.

A remark on this clonotype: Its antigen is currently unknown.

Each CDR3 protein gets one entry after TCRdb re-called the reads with MiXCR. The sample consists of fewer than 900,000 distinct CDR3 sequences, 29% of them appearing once. Here the sequenced sample was cultured CD8+ T cells from PBMCs, taken from culture after CMV antigen stimulation. This receptor was obtained from a human donor in good health (CMV status not recorded). Some clones in this sample may be carry-over from other donors' samples.

CDR3 DNA sequence: TGCGCCAGCAGCCCCGACCGGGACTTCTACAGCTACACCTTC. Its translation: CASSPDRDFYSYTF. V gene TRBV4-1 combines with J gene TRBJ1-2; possibly TRBD1 for D (5 bases). Looked up from germline, CDR1 is MGHRA and CDR2 is YSYEKL. V was clipped by 4 bases and J by 9 bases, with 18 bases between them. This CDR3 region has 14 residues.